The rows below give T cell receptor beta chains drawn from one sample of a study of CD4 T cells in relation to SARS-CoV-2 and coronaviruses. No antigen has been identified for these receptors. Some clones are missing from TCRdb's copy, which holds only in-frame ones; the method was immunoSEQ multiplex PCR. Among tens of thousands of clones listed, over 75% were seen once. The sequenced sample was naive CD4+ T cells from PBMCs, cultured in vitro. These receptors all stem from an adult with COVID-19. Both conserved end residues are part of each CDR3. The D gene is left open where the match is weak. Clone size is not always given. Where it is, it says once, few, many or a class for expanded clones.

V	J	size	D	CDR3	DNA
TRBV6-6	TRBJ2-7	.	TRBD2	CASGGGRAYEQYF	TGTGCCAGCGGCGGGGGGCGGGCCTACGAGCAGTACTTC
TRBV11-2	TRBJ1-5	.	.	CASSLGPTRERPQHF	TGTGCCAGCAGCTTAGGACCGACCCGGGAGCGGCCCCAGCATTTT
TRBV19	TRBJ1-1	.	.	CASSTGVVYMNTEAFF	TGTGCCAGTAGTACGGGCGTGGTATACATGAACACTGAAGCTTTCTTT
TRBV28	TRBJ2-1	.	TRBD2	CASSPRTSGGEQFF	TGTGCCAGCAGTCCCCGGACTAGCGGGGGTGAGCAGTTCTTC
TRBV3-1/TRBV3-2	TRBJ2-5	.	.	CASSRRKTSQETQYF	TGTGCCAGCAGCCGAAGAAAGACCAGCCAAGAGACCCAGTACTTC
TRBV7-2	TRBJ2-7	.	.	CASSVDRIGEQYF	TGTGCCAGCAGCGTGGACCGAATCGGCGAGCAGTACTTC
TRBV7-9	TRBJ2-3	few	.	CASSWSITDTQYF	TGTGCCAGCAGCTGGTCTATCACAGATACGCAGTATTTT
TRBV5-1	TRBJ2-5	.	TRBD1	CASSPNRGSQETQYF	TGCGCCAGCAGCCCGAACAGGGGCTCCCAAGAGACCCAGTACTTC
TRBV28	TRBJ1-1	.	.	CASSLGGNLPSNTEAFF	TGTGCCAGCAGTTTAGGAGGGAACCTACCTTCGAACACTGAAGCTTTCTTT
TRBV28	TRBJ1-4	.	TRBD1	CASSPSGQGRDGEKLFF	TGTGCCAGCAGTCCCTCGGGACAGGGGAGGGATGGTGAAAAACTGTTTTTT
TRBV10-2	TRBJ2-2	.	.	CASSALVGNTGELFF	TGCGCCAGCAGTGCCCTGGTGGGAAACACCGGGGAGCTGTTTTTT
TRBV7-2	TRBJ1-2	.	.	CASSLFRGGDYGYTF	TGTGCCAGCAGCCTTTTTAGGGGTGGAGACTATGGCTACACCTTC
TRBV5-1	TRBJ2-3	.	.	CASSWQWSRGSTDTQYF	TGCGCCAGCAGCTGGCAATGGTCGAGGGGGAGCACAGATACGCAGTATTTT
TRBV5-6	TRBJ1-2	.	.	CASSLGFRGSGYTF	TGTGCCAGCAGCTTAGGATTCAGGGGTTCCGGCTACACCTTC
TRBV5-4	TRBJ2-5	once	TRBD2	CASSPATSGVPQETQYF	TGTGCCAGCAGCCCTGCCACTAGCGGAGTCCCCCAAGAGACCCAGTACTTC
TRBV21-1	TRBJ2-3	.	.	CASSQRRTGGIDTQYF	TGTGCCAGCAGCCAAAGGAGGACAGGGGGCATAGATACGCAGTATTTT
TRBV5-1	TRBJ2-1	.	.	CASSLFHPSVGNEQFF	TGCGCCAGCAGCTTGTTTCACCCCTCGGTGGGAAATGAGCAGTTCTTC
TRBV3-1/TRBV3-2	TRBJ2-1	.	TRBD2	CASSLTSGRTEQFF	TGTGCCAGCAGCCTTACTAGCGGGAGGACTGAGCAGTTCTTC
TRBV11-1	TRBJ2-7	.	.	CASSLQRYYEQYF	TGTGCCAGCAGCTTACAGCGGTACTACGAGCAGTACTTC
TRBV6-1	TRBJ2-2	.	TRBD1	CASSEQGTVGGELFF	TGTGCCAGCAGTGAACAGGGGACAGTTGGCGGGGAGCTGTTTTTT
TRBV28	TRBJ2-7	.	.	CASSTGSYEQYF	TGTGCCAGCAGCACAGGGAGTTACGAGCAGTACTTC
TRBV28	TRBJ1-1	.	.	CASSGSAGSGAEAFF	TGTGCCAGCAGTGGTTCTGCGGGTTCGGGCGCTGAAGCTTTCTTT
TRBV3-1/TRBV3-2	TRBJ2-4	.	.	CASSPAWSAKNIQYF	TGTGCCAGCAGCCCCGCCTGGTCGGCCAAAAACATTCAGTACTTC
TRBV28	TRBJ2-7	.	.	CASSFQGGPTYEQYF	TGTGCCAGCAGTTTCCAGGGCGGGCCGACCTACGAGCAGTACTTC
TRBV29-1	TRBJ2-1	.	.	CSVLDLAGTYNEQFF	TGCAGCGTCCTAGACCTAGCTGGGACCTACAATGAGCAGTTCTTC
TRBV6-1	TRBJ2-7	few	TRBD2	CASSDNAGLAASEQYF	TGTGCCAGCAGTGATAACGCCGGACTAGCGGCGAGCGAGCAGTACTTC
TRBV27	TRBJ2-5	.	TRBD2	CASRTWGGQETQYF	TGTGCCAGCAGGACGTGGGGGGGCCAAGAGACCCAGTACTTC
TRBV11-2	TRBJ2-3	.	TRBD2	CASSLDAILWEGSFEDTQYF	TGTGCCAGCAGCTTAGATGCGATCCTCTGGGAGGGAAGTTTCGAAGATACGCAGTATTTT
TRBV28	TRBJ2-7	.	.	CASTWGTGATYEQYF	TGTGCCAGCACCTGGGGAACGGGAGCCACCTACGAGCAGTACTTC
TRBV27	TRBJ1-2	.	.	CASSYGDSHGYTF	TGTGCCAGCAGTTACGGGGACTCTCATGGCTACACCTTC